The table lists the clone carrying this T cell receptor beta chain with a count of one. This sample was included in a study of CD8+CD57+ T cells in acquired aplastic anemia. Trimming removed 0 bases from V and 7 bases from J, with 14 bases in between. From germline, CDR1 is SGHKS and CDR2 YYEKEE (reference sequence). CDR3 length: 16 residues. Profiling of TCR beta VDJ combinations and CDR3 sequences used genomic DNA as template. TCRdb used MiXCR to reprocess the reads, holding one entry per CDR3 protein. This sample has 130,000 or so distinct CDR3 sequences, with 41% found just once. The chain has TRBV5-5 and TRBJ1-6; D is possibly TRBD1 (6 bases). Sequenced material: sorted CD4+, CD8+, or CD8+CD57+ T cells (not recorded which) from PBMCs. This receptor was taken from a human donor in good health, serving as a control. The DNA for the CDR3 is TGTGCCAGCAGCTTGGGTAGGCAGGGGACCAATTCACCCCTCCACTTT. Encoded protein: CASSLGRQGTNSPLHF.